Below are 2 T cell receptor beta chains sequenced from a single sample in a study of T cell responses to AZD1222 COVID-19 vaccine. Clones were sequenced by immunoSEQ multiplex PCR, and TCRdb holds only the in-frame ones, with some missing. Here the sample spans fewer than 200,000 clones, around 90% being singletons. This specimen was peripheral blood, taken on day 0 of AZD1222 vaccination. These receptors were taken from an adult in good health.

The chain has TRBV6-5 and TRBJ1-5; D gene unclear. Trimming removed 8 bases from V and 3 bases from J, with 11 bases in between. Germline loops: CDR1 MNHEY, CDR2 SVGAGI. The CDR3 runs 13 residues. In DNA form, the CDR3 reads TGTGCCAGCGATCGGGCAGTCAATCAGCCCCAGCATTTT. It specifies CASDRAVNQPQHF.

The J gene is TRBJ1-2, the V gene TRBV5-1, with TRBD1 matching over 12 bases. CDR1 is SGHRS, CDR2 YFSETQ, per germline. The CDR3 runs 17 residues. Trimming at V came to 4 bases and at J to 4 bases, leaving 11 bases not matched to a gene. CDR3 DNA: TGCGCCAGCAGCCCGACCGGGGGGACAGGGGGCCTCTATGGCTACACCTTC. This gives the protein CASSPTGGTGGLYGYTF. The whole variable domain, filled in from reference TRBV5-1 and TRBJ1-2, reads KAGVTQTPRYLIKTRGQQVTLSCSPISGHRSVSWYQQTPGQGLQFLFEYFSETQRNKGNFPGRFSGRQFSNSRSEMNVSTLELGDSALYLCASSPTGGTGGLYGYTFGSGTRLTVV.